This TCR beta chain was found in a study of radiation and T cells in renal cell carcinoma. Study-wide context: Nephrectomy followed 15 Gy stereotactic body radiation by 4 weeks. Study conclusions and caveats: In blood, top tumor clones expanded by 2 weeks, shrinking by 4.

Trimming pared 4 bases from V and 0 bases from J, leaving 11 bases between. From germline, CDR1 is MNHNS and CDR2 SASEGT. The CDR3 is 15 amino acids. The sample's time point: blood 2 weeks post-SBRT. The treatment is: 15 Gy SBRT to primary tumor, nephrectomy 4 weeks later. Radiation-treated patients gave blood at baseline, week 2 and week 4. Clear cell pathology was present in this patient's renal cell carcinoma. To note about this clone: Its specificity is unknown.

The protocol was immunoSEQ multiplex PCR, while the TCRdb copy is restricted to in-frame clones and leaves out a portion. The sample consists of 100,000 to 150,000 clones, around 80% of them appearing once. The chain uses TRBV6-1 and TRBJ2-3; perhaps TRBD2 as D (5 bases). The clonotype was recovered from a man aged 50 to 60 with renal cell carcinoma. Here the sequenced sample was blood, taken from a patient whose treatment included radiotherapy and nephrectomy. For the CDR3, the DNA is TGTGCCAGCAGTGTTATTCGGGAAAGCACAGATACGCAGTATTTT. It encodes CASSVIRESTDTQYF.